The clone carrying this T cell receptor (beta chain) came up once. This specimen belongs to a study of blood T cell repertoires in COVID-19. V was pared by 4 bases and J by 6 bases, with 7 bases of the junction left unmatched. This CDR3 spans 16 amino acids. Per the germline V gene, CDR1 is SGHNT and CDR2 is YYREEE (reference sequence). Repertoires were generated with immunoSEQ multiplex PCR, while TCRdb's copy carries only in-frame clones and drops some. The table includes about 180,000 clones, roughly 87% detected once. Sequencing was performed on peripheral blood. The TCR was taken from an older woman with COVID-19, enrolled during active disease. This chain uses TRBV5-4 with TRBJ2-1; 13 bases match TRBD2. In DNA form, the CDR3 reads TGTGCCAGCAGCCCCAGGGGACTAGCGGGGCGCAATGAGCAGTTCTTC. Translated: CASSPRGLAGRNEQFF. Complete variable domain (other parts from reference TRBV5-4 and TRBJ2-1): ETGVTQSPTHLIKTRGQQVTLRCSSQSGHNTVSWYQQALGQGPQFIFQYYREEENGRGNFPPRFSGLQFPNYSSELNVNALELDDSALYLCASSPRGLAGRNEQFFGPGTRLTVL.